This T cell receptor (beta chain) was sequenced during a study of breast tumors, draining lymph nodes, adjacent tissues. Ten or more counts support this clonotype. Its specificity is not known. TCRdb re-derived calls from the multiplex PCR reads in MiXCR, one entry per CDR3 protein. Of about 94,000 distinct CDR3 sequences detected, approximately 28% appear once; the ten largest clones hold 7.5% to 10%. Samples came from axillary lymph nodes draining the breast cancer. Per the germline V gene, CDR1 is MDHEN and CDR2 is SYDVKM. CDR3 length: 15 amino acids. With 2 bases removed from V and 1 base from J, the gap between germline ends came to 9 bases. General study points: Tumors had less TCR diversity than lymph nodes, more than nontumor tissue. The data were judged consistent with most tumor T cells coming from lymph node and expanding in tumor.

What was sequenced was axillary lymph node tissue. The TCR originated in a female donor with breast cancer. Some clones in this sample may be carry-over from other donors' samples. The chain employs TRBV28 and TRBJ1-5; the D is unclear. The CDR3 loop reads CASSLGTVSNQPQHF. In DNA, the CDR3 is TGTGCCAGCAGTTTAGGTACAGTAAGCAATCAGCCCCAGCATTTT.